This TCR beta chain came from a study of shared clonotypes between healthy human individuals. Data came from immunoSEQ multiplex PCR; TCRdb stores just in-frame clones and leaves some out. In the table there are around 2.1 million clones, more than 85% of which are singletons. Terminally differentiated effector memory CD45RA+ cells were excluded by CCR7 positive selection of CD45RO-negative cells. This CDR3 comprises 17 residues. The V gene end was trimmed by 1 base and the J gene end by 5 bases; junction bases not matched to a gene: 8. Per the germline V gene, CDR1 is SGHVS and CDR2 is FNYEAQ. The chain carries TRBV7-6 and TRBJ2-7; 13 bases map to TRBD2. The sequenced sample consisted of naive CD8+ T cells from PBMCs. The clonotype comes from a man between 18 and 29 years old in good health. Some clones in this sample may be carry-over from other donors' samples. In nucleotides, the CDR3 is TGTGCCAGCAGCTTAGTACTAGCGGGAGGGCCCCTCCACGAGCAGTACTTC. It yields the protein CASSLVLAGGPLHEQYF.